The 12 T cell receptor beta chains in this list originate from one sample, sequenced in a study of shared clonotypes between healthy human individuals. Repertoires were generated with immunoSEQ multiplex PCR, while TCRdb's copy carries only in-frame clones and drops some. The sample has 1.4 million to 1.5 million clones; 95% to 97% are singletons. Sequencing used naive CD4+ T cells sorted from blood. Indicated subset: CD45RA+ positively selected. These receptors were taken from a man younger than 45 in good health.

The chain joins TRBV5-6 to TRBJ1-1; unclear D gene. V lost 1 base, J lost 0 bases, and 10 bases lay in between. The CDR3 has 15 residues. The germline V gene encodes CDR1 SGHDT and CDR2 YYEEEE. CDR3: CASSLISLLNTEAFF. CDR3 DNA: TGTGCCAGCAGCTTGATCTCACTTTTGAACACTGAAGCTTTCTTT.

The chain recombines TRBV20-1 with TRBJ1-2; D is unresolved. Per germline, CDR1 DFQATT and CDR2 SNEGSKA (reference sequence). Trimming shortened V by 5 bases and J by 8 bases, and 9 bases separated the two germline ends. This CDR3 region has 10 residues. The CDR3 region is CSALAGGYTF. The DNA for the CDR3 is TGCAGTGCTTTAGCGGGCGGCTACACCTTC.

This chain connects TRBV10-3 to TRBJ2-1; 11 nucleotides match TRBD2. Germline-derived CDR1 and CDR2 are ENHRY and SYGVKD. J was trimmed by 8 bases and V by 7 bases; bases with no gene match: 4. The CDR3 is 13 amino acids. The CDR3 bases are TGTGCCATCAATAGCGGGAGGGCCGATGAGCAGTTCTTC. Amino acid sequence: CAINSGRADEQFF.

This clone was recorded only once. The rearrangement links TRBV6-1 to TRBJ1-1; D unclear. The V end lost 11 bases, the J end lost 5 bases, and 18 bases lay between the germline ends. Germline lookup yields CDR1 MNHNS and CDR2 SASEGT. There are 13 residues in the CDR3. CDR3 protein: CACKDGGRTEAFF. DNA of the CDR3: TGTGCCTGCAAGGACGGCGGGAGGACTGAAGCTTTCTTT.

The V and J genes are TRBV5-1 and TRBJ2-3; 10 nucleotides agree with TRBD2. V lost 3 bases, J lost 2 bases, and 3 bases stayed unmatched. The CDR3 spans 15 residues. CDR1 SGHRS and CDR2 YFSETQ come from the germline V gene. CDR3 DNA sequence: TGCGCCAGCAGCTCTACTAGCGGGATCACAGATACGCAGTATTTT. This gives the protein CASSSTSGITDTQYF.

The chain links TRBV18 to TRBJ2-1; 8 bases are a match to TRBD2. This CDR3 spans 17 amino acids. J gave up 7 bases and V 2 bases, and 13 bases lay outside the gene matches. Germline V gene sequence: CDR1 KGHSH, CDR2 LQKENI. CDR3 nucleotides: TGTGCCAGCTCACCATTCGGTACTAGCGGTTATTGGAATGAGCAGTTCTTC. Encoded protein: CASSPFGTSGYWNEQFF.

This chain connects TRBV6-4 to TRBJ2-5; D might be TRBD2 (6 bases). Germline V CDR1 and CDR2: MRHNA, SNTAGT. V lost 4 bases to trimming and J lost 2 bases, with 20 bases between them. The CDR3 is 17 amino acids. CDR3: CASSGEWGLRRQETQYF. CDR3 nucleotides: TGTGCCAGCAGTGGCGAATGGGGACTCAGAAGACAAGAGACCCAGTACTTC.

V gene TRBV5-1 combines with J gene TRBJ2-7; no clear D. The CDR3 spans 14 residues. The germline V gene encodes CDR1 SGHRS and CDR2 YFSETQ. The ends were cut back, 0 bases at V and 2 bases at J, with 9 bases in the middle. The CDR3: CASSLAAETYEQYF. The CDR3 DNA follows: TGCGCCAGCAGCTTGGCCGCCGAAACCTACGAGCAGTACTTC.

Note on this clone: Other DNA sequences of this sample code for an identical CDR3. The chain couples TRBV5-1 to TRBJ2-2, with TRBD1 matching over 9 bases. Trimming at V came to 2 bases and at J to 4 bases, leaving 3 bases not matched to a gene. Germline-derived CDR1 and CDR2 are SGHRS and YFSETQ. The CDR3 runs to 15 residues. The CDR3, as DNA: TGCGCCAGCAGCTTAAAGGGACAGGGCACCGGGGAGCTGTTTTTT. Translated, it gives CASSLKGQGTGELFF. Variable domain in full (rest from reference TRBV5-1 and TRBJ2-2): KAGVTQTPRYLIKTRGQQVTLSCSPISGHRSVSWYQQTPGQGLQFLFEYFSETQRNKGNFPGRFSGRQFSNSRSEMNVSTLELGDSALYLCASSLKGQGTGELFFGEGSRLTVL.

The chain uses TRBV2 and TRBJ2-1; 14 bases map to TRBD2. V gave up 4 bases and J gave up 14 bases; unmatched junction bases: 7. The CDR3 covers 14 residues. Germline CDR1 is SNHLY and CDR2 is FYNNEI. DNA of the CDR3: TGTGCCAGCAGTGTCGGACTAGCGGGAGGAAAGGAGTTCTTC. As protein: CASSVGLAGGKEFF.

V and J are TRBV6-4 and TRBJ2-3; D is undetermined. There are 17 residues in the CDR3. CDR1 MRHNA and CDR2 SNTAGT come from the germline V gene. The V end lost 5 bases, the J end lost 0 bases, and 18 bases lay between the germline ends. Here the CDR3 DNA reads TGTGCCAGCAGTCTCCTACTTGTCTCCTCTAGCACAGATACGCAGTATTTT. Its translation is CASSLLLVSSSTDTQYF.

The rearrangement joins TRBV10-3 to TRBJ1-1; D may be TRBD1 (6 bases). Trimming stripped 4 bases from V and 4 bases from J, with 10 bases between. The CDR3 has 13 amino acids. Germline V gives CDR1 ENHRY, CDR2 SYGVKD. The CDR3 DNA follows: TGTGCCATCAGTGGGGGGCCCGGCACTGAAGCTTTCTTT. It translates to CAISGGPGTEAFF.